This record looks at one TCR beta chain sequence and its context. Its antigen is as yet unknown. This entry is derived from a study of T cell repertoires in cytomegalovirus infection. Study-level information: Alongside well-studied HLA-B-restricted CMV epitopes, recently identified HLA-C-restricted CMV epitopes were also used.

There are 15 residues in the CDR3. Germline CDR1 and CDR2: SGHTS and YDEGEE. Trimming stripped 2 bases from V and 7 bases from J, with 16 bases between. Findings of the study overall: The study identified carriers of CMV plus the relevant HLA from cumulative public TCR beta family frequency. CMV-specific HLA-C-restricted TCR beta clonotypes dominated the ex vivo response.

Each CDR3 protein gets one entry after TCRdb re-called the reads with MiXCR. The repertoire holds 70,000 or so distinct CDR3 sequences, with 25% to 30% as singletons. The chain is built from TRBV5-8 and TRBJ1-5; a possible D gene is TRBD1 (6 bases). This receptor was identified in a human donor in good health (CMV status not recorded). Some clones in this sample may be carry-over from other donors' samples. Material: CD8+ T cells from cultured PBMCs, obtained from culture after CMV antigen stimulation. The CDR3: CASSLYGGGEQPQHF. CDR3 DNA sequence: TGTGCCAGCAGCTTATACGGCGGGGGCGAACAGCCCCAGCATTTT.